This T cell receptor (beta chain) originates from a study of monozygotic twins with inflammatory bowel disease. General study points: IBD patients, compared with healthy twins, shared fewer clonotypes with others (especially with disease activity).

TCRdb re-analyzed the 5' RACE reads; it lists each CDR3 protein once, without DNA. The sample table sets out around 370,000 distinct CDR3 sequences. Comments on this clonotype: Its antigen is unknown.

This CDR3 is built from 16 residues. Looked up from germline, CDR1 is SGHTA and CDR2 is FQGTGA. This chain joins TRBV7-3 and TRBJ1-6; TCRdb's assignment of TRBD1 cannot be checked, as there is no DNA. This sequence originates from a human donor with ulcerative colitis or Crohn's disease, or a healthy co-twin of an affected twin (not recorded which). Source material: blood. The chain's CDR3 is CASSLMGQGSSSPLHF.